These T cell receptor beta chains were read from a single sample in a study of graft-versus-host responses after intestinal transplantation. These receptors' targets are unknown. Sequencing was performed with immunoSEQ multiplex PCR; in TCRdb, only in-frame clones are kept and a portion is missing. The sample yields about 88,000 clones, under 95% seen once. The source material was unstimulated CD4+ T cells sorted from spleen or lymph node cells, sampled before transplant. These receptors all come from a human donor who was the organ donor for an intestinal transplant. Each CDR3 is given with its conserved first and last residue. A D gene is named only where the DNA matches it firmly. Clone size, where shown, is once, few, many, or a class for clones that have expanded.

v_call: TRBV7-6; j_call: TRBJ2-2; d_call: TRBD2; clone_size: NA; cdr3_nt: TGTGCCAGCAGCTTCGGACTAGCTGCGAACACCGGGGAGCTGTTTTTT; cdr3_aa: CASSFGLAANTGELFF
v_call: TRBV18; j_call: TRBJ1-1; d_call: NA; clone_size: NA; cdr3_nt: TGTGCCAGCTCACCACTGGGACAAGCGGACACTGAAGCTTTCTTT; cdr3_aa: CASSPLGQADTEAFF
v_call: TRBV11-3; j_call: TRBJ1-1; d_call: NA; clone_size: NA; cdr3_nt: TGTGCCAGCAGCTTTAACCGGGACACTGAAGCTTTCTTT; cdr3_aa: CASSFNRDTEAFF
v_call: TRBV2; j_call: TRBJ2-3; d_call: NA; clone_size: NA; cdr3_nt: TGTGCCAGCCGGGACAACACAGATACGCAGTATTTT; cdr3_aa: CASRDNTDTQYF
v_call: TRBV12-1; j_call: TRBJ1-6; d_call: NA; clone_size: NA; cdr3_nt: TGTGCCAGCAGCTTTACCGGAGGGCATAACCCCAATTCACCCCTCCACTTT; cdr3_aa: CASSFTGGHNPNSPLHF
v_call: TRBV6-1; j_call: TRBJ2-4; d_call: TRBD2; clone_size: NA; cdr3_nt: TGTGCCAGCAGTGTATTAGCGGGAGGCGTCAAAAACATTCAGTACTTC; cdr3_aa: CASSVLAGGVKNIQYF
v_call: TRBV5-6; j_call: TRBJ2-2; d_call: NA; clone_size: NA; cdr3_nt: TGTGCCAGCAGCTTACCGTCGCTGACAGGGAACACCGGGGAGCTGTTTTTT; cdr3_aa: CASSLPSLTGNTGELFF
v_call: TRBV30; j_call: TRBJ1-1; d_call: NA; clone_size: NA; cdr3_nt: TGTGCCTGGAGCGGCGGGGGGGCTCTGAGGGCTTTCTTT; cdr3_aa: CAWSGGGALRAFF
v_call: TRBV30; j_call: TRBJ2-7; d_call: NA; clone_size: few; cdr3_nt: TGTGCCTGGAGTGTCACCTACGAGCAGTACTTC; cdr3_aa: CAWSVTYEQYF
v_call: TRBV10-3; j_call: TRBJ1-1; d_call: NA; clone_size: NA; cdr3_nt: TGTGCCATCAGATCAGGACAGTTCTTAAAGAACACTGAAGCTTTCTTT; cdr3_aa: CAIRSGQFLKNTEAFF
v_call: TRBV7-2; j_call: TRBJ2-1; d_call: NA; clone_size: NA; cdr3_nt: TGTGCCAGCAGCCTCATGGGGGGATTCTCCTACAATGAGCAGTTCTTC; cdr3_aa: CASSLMGGFSYNEQFF
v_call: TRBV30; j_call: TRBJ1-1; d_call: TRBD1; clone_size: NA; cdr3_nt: TGTGCCTGGAGTGTCGACAGGGTGTCCACTGAAGCTTTCTTT; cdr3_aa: CAWSVDRVSTEAFF
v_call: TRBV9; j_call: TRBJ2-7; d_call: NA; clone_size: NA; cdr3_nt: TGTGCCAGCAGCGCCGGTTCGGGACTGTCCTACGAGCAGTACTTC; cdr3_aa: CASSAGSGLSYEQYF
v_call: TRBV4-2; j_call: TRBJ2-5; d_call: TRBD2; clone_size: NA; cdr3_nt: TGTGCCAGCAGCCAAGGGACTAGCGGGTACCAAGAGACCCAGTACTTC; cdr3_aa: CASSQGTSGYQETQYF
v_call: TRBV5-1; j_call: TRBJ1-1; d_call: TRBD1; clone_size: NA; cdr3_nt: TGCGCCAGCAGCTTAGGGACAGAAAAAGAAGCTTTCTTT; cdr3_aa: CASSLGTEKEAFF
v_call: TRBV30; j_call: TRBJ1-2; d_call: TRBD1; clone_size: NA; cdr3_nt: TGTGCCTGGGGCCATCTCCGGGACAGCAACTATGGCTACACCTTC; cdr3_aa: CAWGHLRDSNYGYTF
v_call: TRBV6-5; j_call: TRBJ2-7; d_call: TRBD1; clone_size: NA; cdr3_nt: TGTGCCAGCAGTTACGGGGGACAGGGCTACGAGCAGTACTTC; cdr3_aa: CASSYGGQGYEQYF
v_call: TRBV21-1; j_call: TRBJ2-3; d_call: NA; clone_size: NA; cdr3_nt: TGTGCCAGCAGCGGAACCCGGGACAGAGCGAACACTAGCACAGATACGCAGTATTTT; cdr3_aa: CASSGTRDRANTSTDTQYF
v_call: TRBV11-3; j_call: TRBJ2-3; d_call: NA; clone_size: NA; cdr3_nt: TGTGCCAGCAGCTTAGACGGGGGGCGGGGCGGGGATACGCAGTATTTT; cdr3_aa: CASSLDGGRGGDTQYF
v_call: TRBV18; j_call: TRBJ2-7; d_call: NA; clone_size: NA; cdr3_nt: TGTGCCAGCTCACCAGTCTCACCGGGAGTGTCTCACGAGCAGTACTTC; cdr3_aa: CASSPVSPGVSHEQYF
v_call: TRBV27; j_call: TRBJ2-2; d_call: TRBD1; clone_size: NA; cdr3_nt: TGTGCCAGCAGGAAAGCGGGACAGGGGAGGTACACCGGGGAGCTGTTTTTT; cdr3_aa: CASRKAGQGRYTGELFF
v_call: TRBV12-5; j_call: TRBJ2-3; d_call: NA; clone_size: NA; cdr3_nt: TGTGCTAGTGGTTTCAGGGGCACAGATACGCAGTATTTT; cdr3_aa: CASGFRGTDTQYF
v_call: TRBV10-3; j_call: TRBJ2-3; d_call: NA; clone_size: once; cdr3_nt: TGTGCCATCAAAGAGCAGGGGGATACGCAGTATTTT; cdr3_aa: CAIKEQGDTQYF
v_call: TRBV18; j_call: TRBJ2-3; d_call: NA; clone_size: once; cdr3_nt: TGTGCCAGCTCGCAGGCCAGGGGACCCACAGATACGCAGTATTTT; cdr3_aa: CASSQARGPTDTQYF
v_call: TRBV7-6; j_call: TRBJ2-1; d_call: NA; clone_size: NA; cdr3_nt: TGTGCCAGCAGCCCAGCGGCCCCCCACAATGAGCAGTTCTTC; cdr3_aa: CASSPAAPHNEQFF
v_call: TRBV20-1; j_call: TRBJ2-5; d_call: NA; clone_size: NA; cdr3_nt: TGCGTAATGGTAGCTGAAAAGACCCAGTACTTC; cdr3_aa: CVMVAEKTQYF
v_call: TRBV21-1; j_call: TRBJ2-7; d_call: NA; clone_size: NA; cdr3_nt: TGTGCCAGCAGCAAAGTCACTAGCGGGAGAGGGTACGAGCAGTACTTC; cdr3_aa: CASSKVTSGRGYEQYF
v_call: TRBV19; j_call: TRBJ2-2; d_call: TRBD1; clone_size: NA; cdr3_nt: TGTGCCAGCCGCCCAGGACAGGGGCGTTACACCGGGGAGCTGTTTTTT; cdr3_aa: CASRPGQGRYTGELFF
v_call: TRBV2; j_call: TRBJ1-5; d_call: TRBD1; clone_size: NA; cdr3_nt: TGTGCCAGCAGGAGGGACAGGGACGATCAGCCCCAGCATTTT; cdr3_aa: CASRRDRDDQPQHF
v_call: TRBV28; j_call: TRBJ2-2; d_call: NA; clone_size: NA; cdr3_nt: TGTGCCAGCAATACGGGAGGGACAGCTCACTTTTACACCGGGGAGCTGTTTTTT; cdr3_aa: CASNTGGTAHFYTGELFF
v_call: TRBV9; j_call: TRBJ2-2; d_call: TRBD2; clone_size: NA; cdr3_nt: TGTGCCAGCACCCCGGGGCTAGCGGGAGTCTTAGACACCGGGGAGCTGTTTTTT; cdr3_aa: CASTPGLAGVLDTGELFF
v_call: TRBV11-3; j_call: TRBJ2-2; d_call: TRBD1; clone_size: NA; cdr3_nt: TGTGCCAGCAGCTTAATGGCAGGGGGCACCGGGGAGCTGTTTTTT; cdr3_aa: CASSLMAGGTGELFF
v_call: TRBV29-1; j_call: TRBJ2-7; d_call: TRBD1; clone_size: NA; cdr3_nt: TGCAGCGTTGAGAGGGGACAGTTCCCCTACGAGCAGTACTTC; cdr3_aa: CSVERGQFPYEQYF
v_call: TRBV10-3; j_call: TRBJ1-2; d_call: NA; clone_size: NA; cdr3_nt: TGTGCCATCAGTGTACAGAGCAACTATGGCTACACCTTC; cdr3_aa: CAISVQSNYGYTF
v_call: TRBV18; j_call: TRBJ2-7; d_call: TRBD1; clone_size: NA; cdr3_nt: TGTGCCAGCTCACCAAATTGGGACAGCTACGAGCAGTACTTC; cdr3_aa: CASSPNWDSYEQYF
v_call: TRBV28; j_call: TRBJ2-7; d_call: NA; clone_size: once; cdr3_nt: TGTGCCAGCAGTTTTTATCCAGGAAGCTCCTACGAGCAGTACTTC; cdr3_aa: CASSFYPGSSYEQYF
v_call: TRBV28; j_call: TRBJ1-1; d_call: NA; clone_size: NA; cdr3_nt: TGTGCCAGTAGTCCTGGGGCGGCTCCGGCTTTCTTT; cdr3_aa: CASSPGAAPAFF
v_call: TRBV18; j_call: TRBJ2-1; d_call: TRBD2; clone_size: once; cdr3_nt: TGTGCCAGCGGATCGGGACTAGCAAATGAGCAGTTCTTC; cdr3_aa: CASGSGLANEQFF
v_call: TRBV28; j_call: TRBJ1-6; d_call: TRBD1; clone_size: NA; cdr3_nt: TGTGCCAGCAGTTTATGGAAGGGGGCGCGGGGTTCACCCCTCCACTTT; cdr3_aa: CASSLWKGARGSPLHF
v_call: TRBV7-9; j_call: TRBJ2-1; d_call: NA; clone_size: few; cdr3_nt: TGTGCCAGCATTCTCCCGGGACTCATCAATGAGCAGTTCTTC; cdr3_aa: CASILPGLINEQFF
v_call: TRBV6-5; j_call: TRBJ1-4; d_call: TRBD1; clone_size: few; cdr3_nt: TGTGCCAGCAGTCGACAGGGGGCCGGTGAAAAACTGTTTTTT; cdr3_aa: CASSRQGAGEKLFF
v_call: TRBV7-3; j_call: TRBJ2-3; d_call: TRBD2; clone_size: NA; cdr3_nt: TGTGCCAGCAGCTTAAGGGAGGGGCGCACAGATACGCAGTATTTT; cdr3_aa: CASSLREGRTDTQYF
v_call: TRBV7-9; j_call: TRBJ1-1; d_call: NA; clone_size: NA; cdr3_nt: TGTGCCAGCAGCCTTTCCGGGGGTTTTTTCACTGAAGCTTTCTTT; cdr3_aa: CASSLSGGFFTEAFF
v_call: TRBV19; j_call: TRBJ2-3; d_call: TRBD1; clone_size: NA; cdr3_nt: TGTGCCAGCTCACGGGCAGACAGGGGGCATGCGGGTACGCAGTATTTT; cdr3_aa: CASSRADRGHAGTQYF
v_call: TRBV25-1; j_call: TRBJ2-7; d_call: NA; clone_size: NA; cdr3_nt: TGTGCCAGCAGTGATAGGAGACTAGGCGAGCAGTACTTC; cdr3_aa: CASSDRRLGEQYF
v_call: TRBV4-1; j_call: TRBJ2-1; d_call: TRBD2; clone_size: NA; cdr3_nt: TGCGCCAGCAGCCAACCCCCGGGACTAGCATTAGGTGAGCAGTTCTTC; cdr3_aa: CASSQPPGLALGEQFF